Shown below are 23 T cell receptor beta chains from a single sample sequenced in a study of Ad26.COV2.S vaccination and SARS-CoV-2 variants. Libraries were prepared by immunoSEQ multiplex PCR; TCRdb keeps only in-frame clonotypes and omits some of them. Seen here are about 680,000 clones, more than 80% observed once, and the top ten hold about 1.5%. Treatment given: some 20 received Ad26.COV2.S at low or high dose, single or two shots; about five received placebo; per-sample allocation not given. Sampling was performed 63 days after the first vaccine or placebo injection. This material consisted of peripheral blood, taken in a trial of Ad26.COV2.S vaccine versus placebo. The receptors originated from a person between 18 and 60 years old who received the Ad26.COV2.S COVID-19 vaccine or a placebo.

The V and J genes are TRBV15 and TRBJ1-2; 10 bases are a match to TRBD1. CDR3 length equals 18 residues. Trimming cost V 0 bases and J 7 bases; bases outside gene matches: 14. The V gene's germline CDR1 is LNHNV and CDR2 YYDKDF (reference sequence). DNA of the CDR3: TGTGCCACCAGCAGAGAGGGATCAAGACAGGGGGCGCTCCCTGGCTACACCTTC. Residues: CATSREGSRQGALPGYTF.

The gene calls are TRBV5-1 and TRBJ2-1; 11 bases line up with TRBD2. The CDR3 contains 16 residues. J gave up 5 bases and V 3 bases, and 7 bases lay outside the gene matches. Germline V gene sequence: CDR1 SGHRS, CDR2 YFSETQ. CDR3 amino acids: CASSWAGLAVNNEQFF. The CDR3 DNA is TGCGCCAGCAGCTGGGCGGGACTAGCGGTAAACAATGAGCAGTTCTTC.

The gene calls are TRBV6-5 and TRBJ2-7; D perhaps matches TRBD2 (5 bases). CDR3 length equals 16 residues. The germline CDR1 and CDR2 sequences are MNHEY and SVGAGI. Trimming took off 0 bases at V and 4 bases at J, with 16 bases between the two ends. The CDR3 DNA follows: TGTGCCAGCAGTTACTCGATCGGTTCAGGAGGATACGAGCAGTACTTC. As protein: CASSYSIGSGGYEQYF.

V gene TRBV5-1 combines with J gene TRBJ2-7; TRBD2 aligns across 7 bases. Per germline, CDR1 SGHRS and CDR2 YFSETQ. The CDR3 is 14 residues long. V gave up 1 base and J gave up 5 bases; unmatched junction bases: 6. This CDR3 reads CASSLWRENDEQYF. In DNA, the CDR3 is TGCGCCAGCAGCTTGTGGCGGGAGAATGACGAGCAGTACTTC.

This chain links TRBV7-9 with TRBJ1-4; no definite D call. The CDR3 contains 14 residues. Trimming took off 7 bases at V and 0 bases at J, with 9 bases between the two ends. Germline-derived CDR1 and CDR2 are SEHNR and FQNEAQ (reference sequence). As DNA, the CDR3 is TGTGCCAGCACCAACCACGCAACTAATGAAAAACTGTTTTTT. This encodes CASTNHATNEKLFF.

The CDR3 reads CASSKSETGIYGYTF. The CDR3 DNA reads TGTGCCAGCAGTAAATCTGAGACAGGGATCTATGGCTACACCTTC. The J gene is TRBJ1-2, the V gene TRBV6-5, with 7 bases matching TRBD1. With V trimmed by 5 bases and J by 4 bases, 10 bases remained unmatched. Per germline, CDR1 MNHEY and CDR2 SVGAGI. The CDR3 runs to 15 residues.

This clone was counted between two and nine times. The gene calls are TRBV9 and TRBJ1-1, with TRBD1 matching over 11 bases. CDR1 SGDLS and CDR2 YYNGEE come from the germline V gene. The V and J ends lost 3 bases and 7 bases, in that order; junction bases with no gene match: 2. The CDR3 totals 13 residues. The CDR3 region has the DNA TGTGCCAGCAGCGAGGGGACAGGGGGTGAAGCTTTCTTT. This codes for CASSEGTGGEAFF.

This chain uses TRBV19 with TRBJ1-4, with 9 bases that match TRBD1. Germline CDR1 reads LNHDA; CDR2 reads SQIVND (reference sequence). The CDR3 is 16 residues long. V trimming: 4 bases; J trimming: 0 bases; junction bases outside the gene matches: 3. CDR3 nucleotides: TGTGCCAGTAGTAAGACAGGGGGTACAACTAATGAAAAACTGTTTTTT. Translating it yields CASSKTGGTTNEKLFF.

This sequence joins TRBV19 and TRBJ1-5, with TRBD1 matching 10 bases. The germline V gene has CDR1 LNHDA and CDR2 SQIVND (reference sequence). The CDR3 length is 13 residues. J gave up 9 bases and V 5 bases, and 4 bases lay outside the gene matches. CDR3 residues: CASSGTGVRPQHF. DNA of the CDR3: TGTGCCAGTAGTGGGACAGGGGTTCGGCCCCAGCATTTT.

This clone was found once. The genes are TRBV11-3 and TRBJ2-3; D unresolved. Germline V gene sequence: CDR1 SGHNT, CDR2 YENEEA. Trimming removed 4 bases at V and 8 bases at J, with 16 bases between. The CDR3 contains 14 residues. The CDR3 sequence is CASSYSVELGTQYF. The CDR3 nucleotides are TGTGCCAGCAGCTATTCGGTTGAGCTCGGTACGCAGTATTTT.

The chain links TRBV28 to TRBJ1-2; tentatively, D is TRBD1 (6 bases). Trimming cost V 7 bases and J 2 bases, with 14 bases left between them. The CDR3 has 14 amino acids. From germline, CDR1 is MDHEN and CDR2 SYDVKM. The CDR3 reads CASTKAGANYGYTF. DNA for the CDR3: TGTGCCAGCACCAAGGCGGGGGCAAACTATGGCTACACCTTC.

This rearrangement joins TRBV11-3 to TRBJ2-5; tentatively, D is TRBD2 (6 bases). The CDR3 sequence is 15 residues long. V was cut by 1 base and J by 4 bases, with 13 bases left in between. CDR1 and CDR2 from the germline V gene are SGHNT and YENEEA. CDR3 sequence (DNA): TGTGCCAGCAGCTTAGGAGGAGGGCAGGGAGAGACCCAGTACTTC. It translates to CASSLGGGQGETQYF.

This chain's CDR3 is CSARDMDGYTF. CDR3 DNA sequence: TGCAGTGCTAGAGATATGGACGGCTACACCTTC. This chain joins TRBV20-1 and TRBJ1-2; D gene unclear. V was cut by 0 bases and J by 8 bases, with 7 bases left in between. The CDR3 has 11 residues. Germline CDR1 DFQATT, CDR2 SNEGSKA (reference sequence).

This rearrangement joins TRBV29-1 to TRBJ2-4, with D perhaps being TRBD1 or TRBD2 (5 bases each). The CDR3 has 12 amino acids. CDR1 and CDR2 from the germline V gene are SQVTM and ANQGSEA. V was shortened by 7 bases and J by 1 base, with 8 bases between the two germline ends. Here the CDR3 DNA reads TGCAGCGGAGGGGAGGCCAAAAACATTCAGTACTTC. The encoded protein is CSGGEAKNIQYF.

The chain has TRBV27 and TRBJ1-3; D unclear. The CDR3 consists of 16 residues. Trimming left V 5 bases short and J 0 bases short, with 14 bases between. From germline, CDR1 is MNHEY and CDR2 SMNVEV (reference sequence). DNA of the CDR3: TGTGCCAGCAGTCCCTTCGTAGGGAGCTCTGGAAACACCATATATTTT. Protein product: CASSPFVGSSGNTIYF.

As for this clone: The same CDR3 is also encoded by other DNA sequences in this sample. Written as DNA, the CDR3 is TGTGCCAGCAGCCCTACAGGGAACTATGGCTACACCTTC. The encoded protein is CASSPTGNYGYTF. The chain recombines TRBV7-9 with TRBJ1-2; D might be TRBD1 (6 bases). Germline-derived CDR1 and CDR2 are SEHNR and FQNEAQ (reference sequence). CDR3 size: 13 residues. V was cut by 5 bases and J by 2 bases, with 9 bases left in between.

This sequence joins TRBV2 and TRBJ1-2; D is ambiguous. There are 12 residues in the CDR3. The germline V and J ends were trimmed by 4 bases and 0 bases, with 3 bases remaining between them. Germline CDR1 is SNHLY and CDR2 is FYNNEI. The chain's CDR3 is CASSVANYGYTF. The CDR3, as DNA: TGTGCCAGCAGTGTGGCTAACTATGGCTACACCTTC. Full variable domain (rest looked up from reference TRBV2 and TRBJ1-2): EPEVTQTPSHQVTQMGQEVILRCVPISNHLYFYWYRQILGQKVEFLVSFYNNEISEKSEIFDDQFSVERPDGSNFTLKIRSTKLEDSAMYFCASSVANYGYTFGSGTRLTVV.

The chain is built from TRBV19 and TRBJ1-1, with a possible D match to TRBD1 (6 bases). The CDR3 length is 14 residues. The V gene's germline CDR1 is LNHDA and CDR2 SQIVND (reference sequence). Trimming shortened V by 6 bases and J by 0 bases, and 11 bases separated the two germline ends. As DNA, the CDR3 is TGTGCCAGTAGCAGACAGGCTATGAACACTGAAGCTTTCTTT. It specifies CASSRQAMNTEAFF.

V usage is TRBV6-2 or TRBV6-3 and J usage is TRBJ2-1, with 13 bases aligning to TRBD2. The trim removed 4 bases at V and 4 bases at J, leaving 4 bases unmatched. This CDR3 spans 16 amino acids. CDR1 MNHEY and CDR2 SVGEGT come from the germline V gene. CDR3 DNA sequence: TGTGCCAGCAGTTCCCGACTAGCGGGGGGATACAATGAGCAGTTCTTC. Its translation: CASSSRLAGGYNEQFF.

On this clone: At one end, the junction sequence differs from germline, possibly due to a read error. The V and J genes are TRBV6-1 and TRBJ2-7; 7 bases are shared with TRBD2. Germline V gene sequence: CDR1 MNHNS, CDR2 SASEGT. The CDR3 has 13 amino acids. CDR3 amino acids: CASSQAGMNEQYF. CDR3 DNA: TGTGCCAGCAGTCAAGCGGGAATGAACGAGCAGTACTTC.

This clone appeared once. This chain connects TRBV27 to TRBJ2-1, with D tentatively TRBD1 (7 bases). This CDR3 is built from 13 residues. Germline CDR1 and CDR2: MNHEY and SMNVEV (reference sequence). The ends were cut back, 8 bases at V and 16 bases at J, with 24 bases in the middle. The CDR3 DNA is TGTGCCAGCCGTTCAGGAGGGACAGTAGGAGAATTCTTC. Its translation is CASRSGGTVGEFF.

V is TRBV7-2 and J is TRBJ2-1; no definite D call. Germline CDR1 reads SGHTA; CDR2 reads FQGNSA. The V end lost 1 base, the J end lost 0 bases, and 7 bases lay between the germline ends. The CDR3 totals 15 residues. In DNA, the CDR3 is TGTGCCAGCAGCTTAGAAAGCTTCTCCTACAATGAGCAGTTCTTC. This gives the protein CASSLESFSYNEQFF.

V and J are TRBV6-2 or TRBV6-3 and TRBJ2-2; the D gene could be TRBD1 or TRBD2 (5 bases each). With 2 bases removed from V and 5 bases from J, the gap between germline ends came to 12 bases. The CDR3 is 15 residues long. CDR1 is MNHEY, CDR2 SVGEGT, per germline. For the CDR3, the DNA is TGTGCCAGCAGTTACGGGGGTATGGATACCGGGGAGCTGTTTTTT. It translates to CASSYGGMDTGELFF.